The source of this T cell receptor beta chain is a study of T cells in Graves' hyperthyroidism and ophthalmopathy (dated by TCRdb to about 2019). Notes on the research overall: Peripheral blood samples were taken at initial diagnosis, before any treatment was given. To identify TCR V-J signatures that set the groups apart, the researchers used a discovery cohort of 100 patients, made up of 40 to 45 with Graves' ophthalmopathy and some 60 with stable Graves' hyperthyroidism. Whether ophthalmopathy could be predicted prospectively was tested in an independent validation cohort made up of roughly 19 hyperthyroidism patients plus 17 patients who later progressed to ophthalmopathy. The 75 to 100 discovery patients were randomly split 7:3 into training and test sets. In addition, the study compared T-cell repertoires in thyroid tissue and in blood from five or six Graves' hyperthyroidism patients. After blood sampling, hyperthyroidism patients were treated with methimazole at a starting dose of 30 mg daily, and ophthalmopathy patients were treated with high-dose intravenous methylprednisolone. TCR Vbeta CDR3 sequencing of approximately 140 peripheral blood samples (under 45 ophthalmopathy, 75 hyperthyroidism and roughly 17 progressor patients) is reported in the paper.

Graves' hyperthyroidism was defined as stable when no progression to ophthalmopathy occurred over 18 months of follow-up. The hyperthyroidism patients were between 18 and 65 years old and newly diagnosed, with a disease duration of less than 2 months. Exclusion was applied to patients with uncontrolled infections, other autoimmune diseases, pregnancy or lactation. Diagnoses were based on clinical symptoms, serum thyroxine and TRAb, thyroid ultrasound and orbital computed tomography. PBMCs were separated from roughly 10 ml of fresh peripheral blood using Ficoll-Paque density gradient centrifugation. Total RNA was extracted with Trizol reagent, and quality was checked on an Agilent 2100 Bioanalyzer. Results the study describes overall, beyond this receptor: Most expanded thyroid clonotypes (frequency above 0.001) were also detected in blood, suggesting blood repertoires may reflect thyroid immune responses. A model built on a 13 V-J signature distinguished ophthalmopathy from stable hyperthyroidism, reaching 87.88% sensitivity and 81.08% specificity in cross-validation and 80%/75% in testing. No statistical method was used to fix the sample size in advance, and group allocation was not hidden from the investigators. In validation, progression to ophthalmopathy was predicted by the model with 70.59% sensitivity and approximately 78% specificity, a median of approximately 6.5 months before onset.

The TCR beta CDR3 regions were amplified from the RNA transcripts. For the first round of RT-PCR on the TCR CDR3, the HTBI primer set was used together with the Qiagen OneStep RT-PCR kit. Libraries were constructed in a second round of multiplex PCR, after which size selection and purification were carried out. Sequencing of the libraries was done on an Illumina HiSeq2000 using paired-end 100 bp reads. The study's processing was this. SOAPnuke was used to process the raw data, with reads discarded if the reads contained adapters or uncalled bases, had a mean Phred below 15, or lacked an exact constant-primer or identifier match. High-quality paired reads were merged with COPE v1.2.5, and unique nucleotide sequences were defined as clonotypes. MiTCR v1.1 was used to align the clonotypes against IMGT TRBV, TRBD and TRBJ reference segments. The analysis was restricted to V-J combinations with a frequency above 0.0001, which together covered 99% to 99.2% of the repertoires. The TCS score was defined as the ratio of F50 (clonal expansion) to E x V (chaos), calculated using BLOSUM62-based TCRdist between CDR3 peptides within each V-J. Welch's t-statistics and random forest reduced around 510 V-J features to fewer than 15, which were used in a naive Bayes classifier (R e1071). The public reads were reprocessed in TCRdb via fastp at Q25 and MiXCR, keeping in-frame beta chains. Each entry merges the rows of one CDR3 protein and shows their most common DNA and genes. In this record, the V and J calls reflect TCRdb's handling and not the investigators' own analysis. For this sample there are around 580,000 distinct CDR3 sequences; over 15% appear just once. More than 15% of the sample is in the top ten clones.

This clonotype was counted at least ten times. Its recognized antigen is unknown. One base away there is no much larger clone; base qualities are not given. The V and J ends are trimmed by 10 bases and 0 bases, leaving 10 bases between them. In the germline V gene, CDR1 corresponds to SGHVS and CDR2 to FQNEAQ. The CDR3 contains 13 residues, cysteine and phenylalanine counted. The CDR3 DNA has 39 bases and is translated from base 1. What was sequenced was blood. This TCR was recovered from a woman aged 18 to 35 with Graves' hyperthyroidism. The chain employs TRBV7-8 and TRBJ1-3; the D gene lacks a confident call. The DNA reads as follows: TGTGCCACCCGAGGATTCTCTGGAAACACCATATATTTT. It codes for CATRGFSGNTIYF.